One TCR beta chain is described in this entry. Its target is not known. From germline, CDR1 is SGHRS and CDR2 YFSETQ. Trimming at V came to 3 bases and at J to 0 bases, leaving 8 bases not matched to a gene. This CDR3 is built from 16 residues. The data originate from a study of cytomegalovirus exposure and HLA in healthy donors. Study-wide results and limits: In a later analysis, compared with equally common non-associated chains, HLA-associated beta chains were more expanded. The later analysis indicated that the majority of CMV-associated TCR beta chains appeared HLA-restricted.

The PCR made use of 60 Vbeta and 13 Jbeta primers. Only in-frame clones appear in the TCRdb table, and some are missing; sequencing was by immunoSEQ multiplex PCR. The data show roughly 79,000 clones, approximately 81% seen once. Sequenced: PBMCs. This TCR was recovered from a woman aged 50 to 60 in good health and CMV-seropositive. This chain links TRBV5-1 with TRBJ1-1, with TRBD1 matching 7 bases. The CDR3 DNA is TGCGCCAGCAGCTCCTCAGGGGGAACCATGAACACTGAAGCTTTCTTT. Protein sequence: CASSSSGGTMNTEAFF. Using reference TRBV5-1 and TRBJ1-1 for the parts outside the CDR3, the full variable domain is KAGVTQTPRYLIKTRGQQVTLSCSPISGHRSVSWYQQTPGQGLQFLFEYFSETQRNKGNFPGRFSGRQFSNSRSEMNVSTLELGDSALYLCASSSSGGTMNTEAFFGQGTRLTVV.